Below are 14 T cell receptor beta chains sequenced from a single sample in a study of blood T cell repertoires in COVID-19. Sequencing used immunoSEQ multiplex PCR; TCRdb keeps in-frame clones, though not all of them. The sample lists approximately 110,000 clones, roughly 84% occurring once. Sequencing used peripheral blood. The receptors derive from a woman aged 40 to 50 with acute or convalescent COVID-19.

The chain has TRBV4-1 and TRBJ1-5, with a possible D match to TRBD1 (6 bases). The CDR3 contains 15 residues. The V gene's germline CDR1 is MGHRA and CDR2 YSYEKL. The V end was cut by 3 bases, the J end by 7 bases, with 16 bases between. The CDR3 DNA reads as TGCGCCAGCAGCCAGAATTGGGGGCTTGAGCAGCCCCAGCATTTT. Residues: CASSQNWGLEQPQHF.

The J gene is TRBJ2-7, the V gene TRBV3-1 (or the pseudogene TRBV3-2), with D hard to call. Germline CDR1 reads LGHDT; CDR2 reads YNNKEL (reference sequence). The CDR3 contains 11 residues. Trimming pared 5 bases from V and 4 bases from J, leaving 6 bases between. CDR3 nucleotides: TGTGCCAGCAGCTTTAAATACGAGCAGTACTTC. It translates to CASSFKYEQYF.

V usage is TRBV6-6 and J usage is TRBJ2-7; 12 bases align to TRBD1. Germline CDR1 is MNHNY and CDR2 is SVGAGI (reference sequence). Losses at the gene ends were 5 bases for V and 3 bases for J; bases not matched to a gene: 2. The CDR3 has 14 amino acids. Here the CDR3 DNA reads TGTGCCAGCAGTGGGGACAGGGGGCTCTACGAGCAGTACTTC. Protein product: CASSGDRGLYEQYF.

This sequence joins TRBV2 and TRBJ2-7, with 7 bases lining up with TRBD1. Germline V gives CDR1 SNHLY, CDR2 FYNNEI. This CDR3 comprises 14 residues. V shed 6 bases and J 2 bases; nucleotides not matched to a gene: 7. The DNA of the CDR3 is TGTGCCAGCAGCAACAGGGGTATGGCCTACGAGCAGTACTTC. Protein: CASSNRGMAYEQYF.

The gene calls are TRBV30 and TRBJ2-1; TRBD2 matches at 13 bases. Germline CDR1 and CDR2: GTSNPN and SVGIG (reference sequence). The CDR3 is 15 amino acids. J was trimmed by 7 bases and V by 0 bases; bases with no gene match: 3. CDR3 nucleotide sequence: TGTGCCTGGAGTGTACTGGGACTAGCGGGGAATGAGCAGTTCTTC. The encoded protein is CAWSVLGLAGNEQFF.

The chain couples TRBV4-2 to TRBJ1-6, with a possible D match to TRBD1 (5 bases). Germline V gene lookup returns CDR1 LGHNA and CDR2 YNFKEQ. The CDR3 has 15 residues. V lost 4 bases to trimming and J lost 5 bases, with 12 bases between them. The CDR3 DNA reads TGTGCCAGCAGCCTTACCGGGGGTGATAATTCACCCCTCCACTTT. Translated: CASSLTGGDNSPLHF.

The rearrangement links TRBV3-1 (or the pseudogene TRBV3-2) to TRBJ1-1; D unclear. The CDR3 sequence is 14 residues long. V shed 4 bases and J shed 4 bases, with 13 bases lying between them. Germline assignment: CDR1 LGHDT and CDR2 YNNKEL (reference sequence). Here the CDR3 reads CASSLREGITEAFF. The CDR3 DNA sequence: TGTGCCAGCAGCCTTAGGGAGGGAATCACTGAAGCTTTCTTT.

The chain links TRBV7-2 to TRBJ2-3; no definite D call. Germline V gene lookup returns CDR1 SGHTA and CDR2 FQGNSA. Deletions cut 5 bases from V and 0 bases from J, with 12 bases between. There are 15 residues in the CDR3. CDR3 nucleotides: TGTGCCAGCAGCCCGATACGTCGGAGCACAGATACGCAGTATTTT. It yields the protein CASSPIRRSTDTQYF.

This chain connects TRBV3-1 (or the pseudogene TRBV3-2) to TRBJ2-7; D may be TRBD2 (5 bases). Germline CDR1 is LGHDT and CDR2 is YNNKEL (reference sequence). Between the trimmed V and J ends, which lost 3 bases and 7 bases, there was a span of 7 bases. The CDR3 runs 11 residues. Here the CDR3 reads CASSHAGEQYF. Written as DNA, the CDR3 is TGTGCCAGCAGCCATGCGGGTGAGCAGTACTTC.

The chain combines TRBV6-6 with TRBJ1-2; 7 bases align to TRBD1. This CDR3 comprises 14 residues. Per the germline V gene, CDR1 is MNHNY and CDR2 is SVGAGI (reference sequence). Unmatched junction bases numbered 8, after V lost 7 bases and J lost 3 bases. In nucleotides, the CDR3 is TGTGCCAGCACCCCAAGTGGACAGGACTATGGCTACACCTTC. Translated, it gives CASTPSGQDYGYTF.

This chain joins TRBV18 and TRBJ1-2; D not resolved. CDR1 is KGHSH, CDR2 LQKENI, per germline. V lost 3 bases, J lost 3 bases, and 11 bases lay in between. The CDR3 loop spans 14 amino acids. The CDR3 DNA sequence: TGTGCCAGCTCACCCCCCGAGGGATACTATGGCTACACCTTC. This translates into CASSPPEGYYGYTF.

This clone has only a few counts. The J gene is TRBJ2-7, the V gene TRBV3-1 (or the pseudogene TRBV3-2); 7 bases map to TRBD1. V dropped 4 bases and J dropped 5; count of bases not matched to a gene: 8. The CDR3 totals 14 residues. The germline CDR1 and CDR2 sequences are LGHDT and YNNKEL (reference sequence). CDR3 nucleotides: TGTGCCAGCAGCCCCCTCGGGACAGCTAACGAGCAGTACTTC. Translated: CASSPLGTANEQYF.

The CDR3 sequence is CATKGSSGGQETQYF. The CDR3 DNA sequence: TGTGCCACGAAAGGGAGTAGCGGGGGCCAAGAGACCCAGTACTTC. The chain is built from TRBV2 and TRBJ2-5; 9 nucleotides agree with TRBD2. The CDR3 sequence is 15 residues long. Trimming took 10 bases from V and 1 from J; bases not matched to a gene: 10. Germline loops: CDR1 SNHLY, CDR2 FYNNEI.

This sequence joins TRBV9 and TRBJ1-3; D remains ambiguous. Germline V lookup: CDR1 SGDLS, CDR2 YYNGEE. V dropped 4 bases and J dropped 7 bases, with 21 bases sitting between them. The CDR3 has 16 residues. The CDR3 nucleotides are TGTGCCAGCAGCCGTTCGACGGCGGGGAATCCGAACACCATATATTTT. It encodes CASSRSTAGNPNTIYF.